This T cell receptor (beta chain) was profiled in a study of blood T cell repertoires in COVID-19. Background on the study: T cells, B-cell-depleted T cells, or PBMCs provided the cDNA or gDNA that served as material.

Authors' processing steps: Researchers report that nucleated cell counts were estimated from reference gene primer amplification. Method: immunoSEQ multiplex PCR; TCRdb's copy keeps in-frame clones and lacks some. D and trimming come from the DNA, and the V and J calls and clone size come from that table. The data contain around 88,000 clones, around 81% of them singletons. This clone appeared a single time. The CDR3 length is 13 residues. CDR1 and CDR2 (germline): KGHDR, SFDVKD. The V gene lost 10 bases and the J gene lost 4 bases, with 15 bases spanning the gap. This clonotype was obtained from a man aged 50 to 59 who had recovered from COVID-19. The material sequenced was peripheral blood. The chain carries TRBV24-1 and TRBJ1-2, with a tentative D call TRBD1 (6 bases). CDR3 DNA: TGTGCCACGTGGGACGGACAGTCCTATGGCTACACCTTC. This translates into CATWDGQSYGYTF.